There are many counts of the clone carrying this T cell receptor (beta chain). Its antigen remains unidentified. The data originate from a study of blood T cells in healthy people across ages. Study details: Capturing about one barcoded beta molecule per two T cells was achieved by template switching.

Isolation per sample recovered at least 7 million PBMCs. Study findings and constraints: Age advanced and TCR beta diversity per million T cells fell, roughly linearly.

A J-beta primer mix and a sample-barcoded 5' primer were used in a second PCR of about 7 to 12 cycles. Every molecule of cDNA carried a tag from a template-switch adaptor with 12 random nucleotides. TCRdb re-derived calls from the 5' RACE reads in MiXCR, one entry per CDR3 protein. Among about 640,000 distinct CDR3 sequences listed, around 41% were seen once. CDR3 length: 17 residues. Per the germline V gene, CDR1 is SGHTA and CDR2 is FQGNSA. V trimming: 6 bases; J trimming: 0 bases; junction bases outside the gene matches: 12. The TCR originated in a man at least 80 years old in good health. V is TRBV7-2 and J is TRBJ2-3, with 7 nucleotides matching TRBD2. Sequencing was carried out using blood. CDR3 sequence (DNA): TGTGCCAGCAGACTTACCGGACTAGATACTAGCACAGATACGCAGTATTTT. It yields the protein CASRLTGLDTSTDTQYF.